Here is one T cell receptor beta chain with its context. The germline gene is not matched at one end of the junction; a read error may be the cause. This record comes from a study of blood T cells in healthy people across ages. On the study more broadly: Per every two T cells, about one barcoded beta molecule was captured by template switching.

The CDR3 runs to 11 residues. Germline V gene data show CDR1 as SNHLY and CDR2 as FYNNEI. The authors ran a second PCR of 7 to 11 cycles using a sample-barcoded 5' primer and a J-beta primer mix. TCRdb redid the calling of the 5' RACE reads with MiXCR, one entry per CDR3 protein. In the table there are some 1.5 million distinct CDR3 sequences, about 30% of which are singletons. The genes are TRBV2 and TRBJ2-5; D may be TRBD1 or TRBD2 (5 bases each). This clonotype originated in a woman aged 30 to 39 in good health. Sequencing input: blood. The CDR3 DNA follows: TGTGCCAGCAGCGAAGACGGGACGGGGTACTTC. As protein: CASSEDGTGYF.